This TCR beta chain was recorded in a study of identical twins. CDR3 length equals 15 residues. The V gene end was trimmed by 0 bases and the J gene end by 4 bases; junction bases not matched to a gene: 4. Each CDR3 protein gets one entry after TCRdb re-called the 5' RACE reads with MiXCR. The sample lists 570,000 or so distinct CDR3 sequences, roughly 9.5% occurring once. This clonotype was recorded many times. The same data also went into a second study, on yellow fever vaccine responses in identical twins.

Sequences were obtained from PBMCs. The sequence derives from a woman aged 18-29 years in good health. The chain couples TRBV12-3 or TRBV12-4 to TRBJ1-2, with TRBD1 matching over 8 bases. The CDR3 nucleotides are TGTGCCAGCAGTTTAGCGGCAGGGGGCATCTATGGCTACACCTTC. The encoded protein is CASSLAAGGIYGYTF.